This is a list of T cell receptor beta chains from one sample in a study of CD8 T cells in ankylosing spondylitis. Each CDR3 protein gets one entry after TCRdb re-called the 5' RACE reads with MiXCR. The sample carries roughly 60,000 distinct CDR3 sequences, 6.2% recorded once. The sample comprised synovial fluid, either unsorted or a sorted T cell fraction (not recorded which). The source is a male donor with ankylosing spondylitis. The CDR3 runs from the conserved cysteine through the conserved F or W. A D gene is named only where the DNA matches it firmly. Clone size, where shown, is once, few, many, or a class for clones that have expanded.

clone size: few
V gene: TRBV28
CDR3 length: 12
D gene: -
J gene: TRBJ1-5
CDR3 DNA: TGTGCCAGCTACAGGGTGGGTCAGCCCCAGCATTTT
CDR3 protein: CASYRVGQPQHF

clone size: many
V gene: TRBV12-3/TRBV12-4
CDR3 length: 13
D gene: -
J gene: TRBJ2-4
CDR3 DNA: TGTGCCAGCAGTTTGGCCGACATTACCCTTCAGTACTTC
CDR3 protein: CASSLADITLQYF

clone size: many
V gene: TRBV5-1
CDR3 length: 19
D gene: TRBD1
J gene: TRBJ1-1
CDR3 DNA: TGCGCCAGCAGCACCGGGACAGGGTCGGGCGTGGCGCGGAGCACTGAAGCTTTCTTT
CDR3 protein: CASSTGTGSGVARSTEAFF

clone size: many
V gene: TRBV5-1
CDR3 length: 14
D gene: TRBD1
J gene: TRBJ2-2
CDR3 DNA: TGCGCCAGCAGCCGGGACAGGAACACCGGGGAGCTGTTTTTT
CDR3 protein: CASSRDRNTGELFF

clone size: many
V gene: TRBV4-1
CDR3 length: 16
D gene: TRBD2
J gene: TRBJ2-7
CDR3 DNA: TGCGCCAGCAGCCAAGGGCGGAGCGGGAGGGCTTACGAGCAGTACTTC
CDR3 protein: CASSQGRSGRAYEQYF

clone size: few
V gene: TRBV7-2
CDR3 length: 13
D gene: -
J gene: TRBJ1-5
CDR3 DNA: TGTGCCAGCAGCTCAGCCTACTATCAGCCCCAGCATTTT
CDR3 protein: CASSSAYYQPQHF

clone size: few
V gene: TRBV20-1
CDR3 length: 15
D gene: -
J gene: TRBJ2-6
CDR3 DNA: TGCGGGGGCCGCGGACCCCTCTCTGGGGCCAACGTCCTGACTTTC
CDR3 protein: CGGRGPLSGANVLTF

clone size: -
V gene: TRBV7-2
CDR3 length: 15
D gene: -
J gene: TRBJ2-7
CDR3 DNA: TGTGCCAGCAGCCCGACTAGGAATCGGCCCTACGAGCAGTACTTC
CDR3 protein: CASSPTRNRPYEQYF

clone size: -
V gene: TRBV11-1
CDR3 length: 15
D gene: TRBD2
J gene: TRBJ2-4
CDR3 DNA: TGTGCCAGCAGCTCCAGCGGGGAAGCCAAAAACATTCAGTACTTC
CDR3 protein: CASSSSGEAKNIQYF

clone size: many
V gene: TRBV29-1
CDR3 length: 16
D gene: TRBD2
J gene: TRBJ2-1
CDR3 DNA: TGCAGCGTTGTCAACTTGGCGGGAGGGCCAAAGAATGAGCAGTTCTTC
CDR3 protein: CSVVNLAGGPKNEQFF

clone size: many
V gene: TRBV20-1
CDR3 length: 15
D gene: TRBD2
J gene: TRBJ2-1
CDR3 DNA: TGCAGTGCTAGAGCTGGGACTAGCCGTACCAATGAGCAGTTCTTC
CDR3 protein: CSARAGTSRTNEQFF

clone size: many
V gene: TRBV6-1
CDR3 length: 13
D gene: -
J gene: TRBJ1-1
CDR3 DNA: TGTGCCAGCCACCCCGACCCTGGTTCTGAAGCTTTCTTT
CDR3 protein: CASHPDPGSEAFF

clone size: many
V gene: TRBV7-7
CDR3 length: 18
D gene: TRBD2
J gene: TRBJ2-1
CDR3 DNA: TGTGCCAGCAGCTTAACCCCCTTCACTAGCGGGAGGGCAAGGGAGCAGTTCTTC
CDR3 protein: CASSLTPFTSGRAREQFF

clone size: many
V gene: TRBV6-5
CDR3 length: 12
D gene: -
J gene: TRBJ2-2
CDR3 DNA: TGTGCCTCTCAGGATGACACCGGGGAGCTGTTTTTT
CDR3 protein: CASQDDTGELFF

clone size: many
V gene: TRBV28
CDR3 length: 15
D gene: -
J gene: TRBJ2-7
CDR3 DNA: TGTGCCAGCAGCCAAAGCCTCATCCTTCAAGGGGAGCAGTACTTC
CDR3 protein: CASSQSLILQGEQYF

clone size: few
V gene: TRBV5-6
CDR3 length: 15
D gene: -
J gene: TRBJ2-4
CDR3 DNA: TGTGCCAGCAGCTTCCGGGACACGGACAAAAACATTCAGTACTTC
CDR3 protein: CASSFRDTDKNIQYF

clone size: many
V gene: TRBV20-1
CDR3 length: 13
D gene: -
J gene: TRBJ2-5
CDR3 DNA: TGCAGTGCTCACGGACAGCTTGGAGAGACCCAGTACTTC
CDR3 protein: CSAHGQLGETQYF

clone size: few
V gene: TRBV5-1
CDR3 length: 15
D gene: TRBD2
J gene: TRBJ2-1
CDR3 DNA: TGCGCCAGCAGCCTCCCGACTAGCCCCCTTAATGAGCAGTTCTTC
CDR3 protein: CASSLPTSPLNEQFF

clone size: few
V gene: TRBV18
CDR3 length: 14
D gene: -
J gene: TRBJ1-5
CDR3 DNA: TGTGCCAGCTCATCCTATCCAGGGGATCAGCCCCAGCATTTT
CDR3 protein: CASSSYPGDQPQHF

clone size: -
V gene: TRBV20-1
CDR3 length: 12
D gene: -
J gene: TRBJ2-7
CDR3 DNA: TGCAGTGCTAGAGTGTCGGGGAGCGAGCAGTACTTC
CDR3 protein: CSARVSGSEQYF

clone size: many
V gene: TRBV29-1
CDR3 length: 14
D gene: TRBD2
J gene: TRBJ2-1
CDR3 DNA: TGCAGCGCCCAAGCGGGAGGAGGGTCCAATGAGCAGTTCTTC
CDR3 protein: CSAQAGGGSNEQFF

clone size: many
V gene: TRBV5-1
CDR3 length: 15
D gene: TRBD2
J gene: TRBJ2-3
CDR3 DNA: TGCGCCAGCAGCTTGAGCGGGAGGGCCGATCATACGCAGTATTTT
CDR3 protein: CASSLSGRADHTQYF

clone size: -
V gene: TRBV14
CDR3 length: 13
D gene: -
J gene: TRBJ2-7
CDR3 DNA: TGTGCCAGCAGCCAAGAGATGGACAGCGAGCAGTACTTC
CDR3 protein: CASSQEMDSEQYF

clone size: few
V gene: TRBV7-2
CDR3 length: 12
D gene: -
J gene: TRBJ1-5
CDR3 DNA: TGTGCCAGCAGCACCGGAGGACAGCCCCAGCATTTT
CDR3 protein: CASSTGGQPQHF

clone size: many
V gene: TRBV20-1
CDR3 length: 10
D gene: -
J gene: TRBJ2-4
CDR3 DNA: TGCAGTGCTGAACAAAACATTCAGTACTTC
CDR3 protein: CSAEQNIQYF

clone size: few
V gene: TRBV20-1
CDR3 length: 16
D gene: TRBD2
J gene: TRBJ2-7
CDR3 DNA: TGCAGTGCTAGAGATCCGGCTAGCGGGAGGAGCGACGAGCAGTACTTC
CDR3 protein: CSARDPASGRSDEQYF

clone size: few
V gene: TRBV27
CDR3 length: 17
D gene: -
J gene: TRBJ1-2
CDR3 DNA: TGTGCCAGCAGTCCCTCCTCAACAGTATCCACGTTGTATGGCTACACCTTC
CDR3 protein: CASSPSSTVSTLYGYTF

clone size: many
V gene: TRBV20-1
CDR3 length: 12
D gene: -
J gene: TRBJ1-4
CDR3 DNA: TGCAGTGCTAGAGCAGGGTCTGAAAAACTGTTTTTT
CDR3 protein: CSARAGSEKLFF

clone size: few
V gene: TRBV18
CDR3 length: 18
D gene: TRBD2
J gene: TRBJ2-2
CDR3 DNA: TGTGCCAGCTCACCAATCAGTAGCGGGAGGCCAGACACCGGGGAGCTGTTTTTT
CDR3 protein: CASSPISSGRPDTGELFF